Listed here are 27 T cell receptor beta chains from one sample, sequenced in a study of patients and donors after allogeneic stem cell transplantation. In TCRdb, the RT-PCR reads were re-called with MiXCR into one record per CDR3 protein. The table lists over 150,000 distinct CDR3 sequences, roughly 40% of them singletons, with 33% in the top ten. Sequenced material: blood, either unsorted or a sorted T cell fraction (not recorded which). The receptor set was obtained from a human donor who was either an allogeneic HSCT recipient or a stem cell or donor lymphocyte infusion donor (not recorded which). It is not recorded whose cells these are; they may come from a transplant donor.

V usage is TRBV25-1 and J usage is TRBJ1-1, with D perhaps TRBD1 (5 bases). The V end was cut by 8 bases, the J end by 1 base, with 17 bases between. The CDR3 is 15 amino acids. CDR1 and CDR2 (germline): MGHDK, SYGVNS. The CDR3 DNA reads TGTGCCAGCGATACAGGCAACTCTGAGAACACTGAAGCTTTCTTT. Amino acid sequence: CASDTGNSENTEAFF.

The chain is built from TRBV24-1 and TRBJ1-1, with D hard to call. The length of the CDR3 is 15 residues. Germline-derived CDR1 and CDR2 are KGHDR and SFDVKD. The ends were cut back, 3 bases at V and 4 bases at J, with 14 bases in the middle. CDR3 DNA sequence: TGTGCCACCAGTGATCCTAGAAGGGAATTCACTGAAGCTTTCTTT. Translation gives CATSDPRREFTEAFF.

This clonotype was detected only once. The chain couples TRBV7-9 to TRBJ1-2; 7 bases map to TRBD1. Germline V gene lookup returns CDR1 SEHNR and CDR2 FQNEAQ (reference sequence). The V and J ends lost 5 bases and 0 bases, in that order; junction bases with no gene match: 9. CDR3 length: 16 amino acids. The CDR3 loop reads CASSAPWTGPNYGYTF. CDR3 DNA sequence: TGTGCCAGCAGCGCCCCCTGGACAGGCCCTAACTATGGCTACACCTTC.

This chain connects TRBV3-1 to TRBJ2-6; D is possibly TRBD1 (5 bases). V lost 3 bases to trimming and J lost 0 bases, with 15 bases between them. There are 18 residues in the CDR3. Germline lookup yields CDR1 LGHDT and CDR2 YNNKEL (reference sequence). CDR3 residues: CASSHHRLSSSGANVLTF. CDR3 DNA sequence: TGTGCCAGCAGCCATCACAGGCTATCCTCCTCTGGGGCCAACGTCCTGACTTTC.

The rearrangement uses TRBV12-3 or TRBV12-4 and TRBJ2-7; 13 nucleotides agree with TRBD2. J gave up 2 bases and V 5 bases, and 3 bases lay outside the gene matches. CDR3 length: 15 amino acids. This CDR3 reads CASSPGLAGAYEQYF. The CDR3 coding sequence is TGTGCCAGCAGTCCCGGACTAGCGGGGGCCTACGAGCAGTACTTC.

This clonotype was counted a few times. The CDR3 region is CASSVDGGGNTIYF. The CDR3 nucleotides read TGTGCCAGCAGCGTAGATGGGGGTGGAAACACCATATATTTT. The chain recombines TRBV9 with TRBJ1-3; D might be TRBD1 (5 bases). The CDR3 length is 14 residues. The V gene's germline CDR1 is SGDLS and CDR2 YYNGEE. The V and J ends lost 0 bases and 3 bases respectively, with 7 bases between them.

V usage is TRBV7-9 and J usage is TRBJ2-3; D remains ambiguous. The germline V and J ends were trimmed by 0 bases and 6 bases, with 13 bases remaining between them. The CDR3 spans 15 residues. Germline CDR1 reads SEHNR; CDR2 reads FQNEAQ (reference sequence). The CDR3 loop is CASSLAGSYWDTQYF. The CDR3, as DNA: TGTGCCAGCAGCTTAGCTGGCAGTTACTGGGATACGCAGTATTTT.

The chain employs TRBV3-1 and TRBJ1-6, with D uncertain. This CDR3 has 15 residues. From germline, CDR1 is LGHDT and CDR2 YNNKEL (reference sequence). The ends were cut back, 0 bases at V and 9 bases at J, with 12 bases in the middle. The CDR3: CASSQEFRRSSPLHF. As DNA, the CDR3 is TGTGCCAGCAGCCAAGAGTTTCGAAGAAGTTCACCCCTCCACTTT.

The V call is TRBV27, the J call TRBJ2-7, with 7 positions matching TRBD1. Germline values: CDR1 MNHEY, CDR2 SMNVEV (reference sequence). J gave up 0 bases and V 6 bases, and 2 bases lay outside the gene matches. The CDR3 is 13 amino acids. The CDR3 region has the DNA TGTGCCAGCAGCAGGGACAGCTCCTACGAGCAGTACTTC. This gives the protein CASSRDSSYEQYF.

This chain joins TRBV7-2 and TRBJ2-1; D perhaps matches TRBD2 (5 bases). The CDR3 is 10 amino acids. Trimming took off 5 bases at V and 10 bases at J, with 6 bases between the two ends. Germline loops: CDR1 SGHTA, CDR2 FQGNSA. CDR3 nucleotide sequence: TGTGCCAGCAGCGGACTGGAGCAGTTCTTC. Encoded protein: CASSGLEQFF.

This clonotype was observed a handful of times. The genes are TRBV7-9 and TRBJ2-7; D gene uncertain. The V end lost 0 bases, the J end lost 5 bases, and 11 bases lay between the germline ends. This CDR3 comprises 14 residues. Per the germline V gene, CDR1 is SEHNR and CDR2 is FQNEAQ (reference sequence). The CDR3 DNA follows: TGTGCCAGCAGCTTAGCGCATGCAGTTGACGAGCAGTACTTC. Translation: CASSLAHAVDEQYF.

The rearrangement uses TRBV6-1 and TRBJ2-1, with D possibly matching TRBD2 (6 bases). The CDR3 length is 12 residues. V dropped 7 bases and J dropped 3 bases, with 7 bases sitting between them. Germline CDR1 MNHNS, CDR2 SASEGT. This CDR3 reads CASKEGYNEQFF. As DNA, the CDR3 is TGTGCCAGCAAGGAGGGCTACAATGAGCAGTTCTTC.

This clonotype was detected a few times. CDR3 in DNA: TGTGCCAGCAGCCGAGTGAATCCTTTCACTGAAGCTTTCTTT. Its protein product is CASSRVNPFTEAFF. V gene TRBV7-6 combines with J gene TRBJ1-1; D unclear. CDR1 and CDR2 (germline): SGHVS, FNYEAQ. CDR3 length equals 14 residues. Trimming left V 5 bases short and J 4 bases short, with 14 bases between.

V and J are TRBV12-3 or TRBV12-4 and TRBJ2-1; D call uncertain. The CDR3 totals 16 residues. Trimming left V 6 bases short and J 3 bases short, with 18 bases between. CDR3 nucleotides: TGTGCCAGCAGCCCCCGACCTCCGTCGCTCTACAATGAGCAGTTCTTC. Translating gives CASSPRPPSLYNEQFF.

This clonotype was detected only a few times. The V and J genes are TRBV7-2 and TRBJ1-1; TRBD1 is a possible D gene (5 bases). The CDR3 has 16 amino acids. The ends were cut back, 0 bases at V and 4 bases at J, with 15 bases in the middle. Germline CDR1 is SGHTA and CDR2 is FQGNSA. In DNA, the CDR3 is TGTGCCAGCAGCTTAGCGCTGAGGGGACTAGGCACTGAAGCTTTCTTT. It encodes CASSLALRGLGTEAFF.

This clonotype has just a few counts. V gene TRBV12-3 or TRBV12-4 combines with J gene TRBJ1-1; D ambiguous. The V end was cut by 2 bases, the J end by 6 bases, with 13 bases between. The CDR3 contains 14 residues. The CDR3 reads CASSLLKVEPEAFF. DNA of the CDR3: TGTGCCAGCAGTTTACTAAAGGTCGAACCTGAAGCTTTCTTT.

The V and J genes are TRBV12-3 or TRBV12-4 and TRBJ1-3; D unresolved. Trimming stripped 1 base from V and 3 bases from J, with 13 bases between. There are 16 residues in the CDR3. The CDR3 DNA reads as TGTGCCAGCAGTTTAGATACGGTCCGTGATGGAAACACCATATATTTT. Its translation: CASSLDTVRDGNTIYF.

The chain links TRBV2 to TRBJ1-1, with D perhaps TRBD1 (6 bases). Trimming took 5 bases from V and 0 from J, leaving 13 bases between them. The CDR3 has 15 residues. From germline, CDR1 is SNHLY and CDR2 FYNNEI. CDR3 DNA sequence: TGTGCCAGCAGTAAACAGGGAAGGATGAACACTGAAGCTTTCTTT. Protein: CASSKQGRMNTEAFF.

This clonotype was seen a single time. The gene calls are TRBV7-9 and TRBJ2-1; 9 bases agree with TRBD2. The germline V gene encodes CDR1 SEHNR and CDR2 FQNEAQ (reference sequence). J was trimmed by 7 bases and V by 1 base; bases with no gene match: 8. The CDR3 length is 16 residues. In DNA form, the CDR3 reads TGTGCCAGCAGCTTAGTCGCGGGAGGGCCGGCTAATGAGCAGTTCTTC. This codes for CASSLVAGGPANEQFF. The variable domain in full, completed from reference TRBV7-9 and TRBJ2-1, reads DTGVSQNPRHKITKRGQNVTFRCDPISEHNRLYWYRQTLGQGPEFLTYFQNEAQLEKSRLLSDRFSAERPKGSFSTLEIQRTEQGDSAMYLCASSLVAGGPANEQFFGPGTRLTVL.

This clonotype has just one count. This chain joins TRBV21-1 and TRBJ2-7; TRBD1 reflects the table's D call only, with no check against the DNA. TRBV21-1 constitutes a pseudogene. The CDR3 totals 14 residues. The CDR3 protein is CASSNRGESYEQYF. CDR3 sequence (DNA): TGTGCCAGCAGCAATCGGGGGGAGTCCTACGAGCAGTACTTC.

This clonotype appeared a few times. Relative to the germline gene, one junction end is altered; a read error may explain this. J is TRBJ1-2 and V is TRBV20-1; D is uncertain. The CDR3 consists of 11 residues. CDR1 and CDR2 (germline): DFQATT, SNEGSKA (reference sequence). In nucleotides, the CDR3 is TGCAGTGCTAGTGGGGAGGCGACTCCATTTTTC. This gives the protein CSASGEATPFF.

This clonotype was found a few times. This chain connects TRBV6-5 to TRBJ2-3; 11 bases are shared with TRBD1. J lost 3 bases, V lost 4 bases, and 3 bases had no gene match. Germline V lookup: CDR1 MNHEY, CDR2 SVGAGI. The CDR3 consists of 15 residues. CDR3 in DNA: TGTGCCAGCAGTTCGGACAGGGGGCGAACAGATACGCAGTATTTT. Residues: CASSSDRGRTDTQYF.

This clonotype was counted only a few times. The V call is TRBV27, the J call TRBJ2-2; TRBD1 aligns across 7 bases. This CDR3 is built from 16 residues. Germline CDR1 MNHEY, CDR2 SMNVEV (reference sequence). V lost 2 bases to trimming and J lost 4 bases; unmatched junction nucleotides: 7. CDR3 residues: CASSLAPGQFTGELFF. Here the CDR3 DNA reads TGTGCCAGCAGTTTAGCCCCGGGACAGTTCACCGGGGAGCTGTTTTTT.

This chain links TRBV4-2 with TRBJ1-4; the match to TRBD1 covers 12 bases. J gave up 3 bases and V 2 bases, and 16 bases lay outside the gene matches. CDR1 and CDR2 (germline): LGHNA, YNFKEQ. The CDR3 spans 21 residues. The CDR3: CASSQRPVGTGGAPANEKLFF. CDR3 DNA sequence: TGTGCCAGCAGCCAACGCCCCGTTGGGACAGGGGGCGCCCCGGCTAATGAAAAACTGTTTTTT.

This clonotype was recorded a few times. The J gene is TRBJ2-1, the V gene TRBV6-2 or TRBV6-3; 11 bases match TRBD2. With V trimmed by 2 bases and J by 4 bases, 7 bases remained unmatched. There are 17 residues in the CDR3. Germline V lookup: CDR1 MNHEY, CDR2 SVGEGT. CDR3 loop: CASSYPPGLAAYNEQFF. CDR3 nucleotides: TGTGCCAGCAGTTACCCACCGGGACTAGCGGCGTACAATGAGCAGTTCTTC.

The rearrangement joins TRBV28 to TRBJ2-2; D is unclear. Germline V lookup: CDR1 MDHEN, CDR2 SYDVKM. With 3 bases removed from V and 6 bases from J, the gap between germline ends came to 8 bases. The CDR3 covers 13 residues. In DNA, the CDR3 is TGTGCCAGCAGTTTTTTCACGGCCGGGGAGCTGTTTTTT. Encoded protein: CASSFFTAGELFF. The full variable domain, in which reference TRBV28 and TRBJ2-2 provide the parts outside the CDR3, is DVKVTQSSRYLVKRTGEKVFLECVQDMDHENMFWYRQDPGLGLRLIYFSYDVKMKEKGDIPEGYSVSREKKERFSLILESASTNQTSMYLCASSFFTAGELFFGEGSRLTVL.

This clonotype has ten or more counts. The rearrangement links TRBV6-6 to TRBJ1-1; D is ambiguous. Per the germline V gene, CDR1 is MNHNY and CDR2 is SVGAGI (reference sequence). This CDR3 has 12 residues. Trimming shortened V by 4 bases and J by 2 bases, and 5 bases separated the two germline ends. The CDR3 reads CASSSVNTEAFF. DNA of the CDR3: TGTGCCAGCAGTTCAGTAAACACTGAAGCTTTCTTT.